This TCR beta chain appears in the sequencing data of a study of T cell responses to AZD1222 COVID-19 vaccine. Overall study findings and caveats: Clonal diversity was possibly underestimated; the donors were predominantly white British and more often female.

Pooled samples include second doses given at about 4 or 12 weeks. With respect to this clone: Its antigen is unidentified.

The V gene's germline CDR1 is SQVTM and CDR2 ANQGSEA. Trimming took 6 bases from V and 5 from J, leaving 10 bases between them. The CDR3 loop spans 11 amino acids. This table comes from immunoSEQ multiplex PCR, and its TCRdb copy is limited to in-frame clones, with some not included. This sample has more than 150,000 clones, with about nine tenths found just once. The chain recombines TRBV29-1 with TRBJ2-5; D might be TRBD2 (5 bases). The origin of this receptor is an adult who received the AZD1222 COVID-19 vaccine. The material was peripheral blood, obtained 28 days after the second AZD1222 dose. The CDR3 coding sequence is TGCAGCGTGCCCCGAGGGGAGACCCAGTACTTC. This codes for CSVPRGETQYF.